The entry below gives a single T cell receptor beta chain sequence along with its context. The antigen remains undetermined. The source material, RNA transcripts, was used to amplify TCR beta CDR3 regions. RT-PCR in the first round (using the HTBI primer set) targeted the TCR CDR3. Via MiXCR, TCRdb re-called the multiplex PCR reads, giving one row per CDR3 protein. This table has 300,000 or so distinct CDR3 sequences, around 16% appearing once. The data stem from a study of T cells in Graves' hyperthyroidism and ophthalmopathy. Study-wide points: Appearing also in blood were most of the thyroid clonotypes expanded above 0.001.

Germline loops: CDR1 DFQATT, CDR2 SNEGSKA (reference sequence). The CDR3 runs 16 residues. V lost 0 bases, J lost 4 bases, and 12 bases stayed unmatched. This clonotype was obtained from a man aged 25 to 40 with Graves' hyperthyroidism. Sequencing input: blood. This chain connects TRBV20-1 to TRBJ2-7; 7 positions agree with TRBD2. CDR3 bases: TGCAGTGCTAGAGATGGACTCGGACTAGTTGGGTACGAGCAGTACTTC. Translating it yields CSARDGLGLVGYEQYF.